These 5 T cell receptor beta chains originate from one sample sequenced in a study of T cell repertoires in cytomegalovirus infection. These receptors have no known antigen. Via MiXCR, TCRdb re-called the reads, giving one row per CDR3 protein. This sample yields approximately 470,000 distinct CDR3 sequences, of which roughly 46% are seen a single time; 43% belongs to the top ten. Sequenced here: cultured PBMCs, sampled from culture after CMV antigen stimulation. The source is a human donor in good health (CMV status not recorded). Some clones in this sample may be carry-over from other donors' samples.

The chain is built from TRBV2 and TRBJ2-7; D remains ambiguous. The V end lost 7 bases, the J end lost 3 bases, and 13 bases lay between the germline ends. The germline CDR1 and CDR2 sequences are SNHLY and FYNNEI. The CDR3 has 13 amino acids. CDR3 region: CASMPASGYEQYF. CDR3 nucleotide sequence: TGTGCCAGCATGCCGGCTTCCGGCTACGAGCAGTACTTC.

The genes are TRBV7-2 and TRBJ2-5; weak D call: TRBD1 (6 bases). The CDR3 contains 14 residues. Trimming took off 7 bases at V and 1 base at J, with 13 bases between the two ends. Germline loops: CDR1 SGHTA, CDR2 FQGNSA. CDR3 bases: TGTGCCAGCACCCTCCGGGACACCCAAGAGACCCAGTACTTC. Translating it yields CASTLRDTQETQYF.

This clonotype has only a few counts. The V call is TRBV6-2 or TRBV6-3, the J call TRBJ1-3; maybe TRBD1 (5 bases). The CDR3 runs 15 residues. Looked up from germline, CDR1 is MNHEY and CDR2 is SVGEGT. Trimming removed 5 bases from V and 0 bases from J, with 11 bases in between. For the CDR3, the DNA is TGTGCCAGCAGTCGGGACGCCATCTCTGGAAACACCATATATTTT. Its protein is CASSRDAISGNTIYF.

The rearrangement joins TRBV12-3 or TRBV12-4 to TRBJ2-7; 12 bases are a match to TRBD2. J gave up 1 base and V 6 bases, and 4 bases lay outside the gene matches. The CDR3 is 15 amino acids. CDR3 residues: CASRAGLAGSYEQYF. CDR3 bases: TGTGCCAGCAGGGCCGGACTAGCGGGATCCTACGAGCAGTACTTC.

The chain carries TRBV7-4 and TRBJ2-3; 9 bases are shared with TRBD2. CDR1 SGHVT and CDR2 SQSDAQ come from the germline V gene. CDR3 length: 16 residues. V was clipped by 6 bases and J by 7 bases; unmatched bases: 14. CDR3 protein: CASSPARRGGRNTQYF. The CDR3 region has the DNA TGTGCCAGCAGTCCGGCGCGGCGGGGGGGCCGAAATACGCAGTATTTT. Variable domain in full (rest from reference TRBV7-4 and TRBJ2-3): GAGVSQSPRYKVAKRGRDVALRCDSISGHVTLYWYRQTLGQGSEVLTYSQSDAQRDKSGRPSGRFSAERPERSVSTLKIQRTEQGDSAVYLCASSPARRGGRNTQYFGPGTRLTVL.